This T cell receptor beta chain comes out of a study of Graves' ophthalmopathy and Graves' hyperthyroidism. Study conclusions and caveats: Blood repertoires reportedly contained most expanded thyroid clonotypes above 0.001 frequency.

On this clonotype itself: Its antigen is not identified.

Germline loops: CDR1 SGHAT, CDR2 FQDESV (reference sequence). The CDR3 contains 16 residues. V lost 5 bases to trimming and J lost 4 bases, with 17 bases between them. RNA transcripts provided the template for amplifying TCR beta CDR3 regions. Investigators did first-round RT-PCR with HTBI primers, then second-round multiplex PCR. TCRdb re-derived calls from the multiplex PCR reads in MiXCR, one entry per CDR3 protein. The sample has a few hundred thousand distinct CDR3 sequences; 20% to 25% are singletons. This chain joins TRBV11-1 and TRBJ2-2; D call uncertain. The sample comprised peripheral blood. The TCR originated in a woman aged 45-65 years with Graves' ophthalmopathy. CDR3 nucleotide sequence: TGTGCCAGCAGCCCCCCCGGAAGCGCCTTCACCGGGGAGCTGTTTTTT. It encodes CASSPPGSAFTGELFF.